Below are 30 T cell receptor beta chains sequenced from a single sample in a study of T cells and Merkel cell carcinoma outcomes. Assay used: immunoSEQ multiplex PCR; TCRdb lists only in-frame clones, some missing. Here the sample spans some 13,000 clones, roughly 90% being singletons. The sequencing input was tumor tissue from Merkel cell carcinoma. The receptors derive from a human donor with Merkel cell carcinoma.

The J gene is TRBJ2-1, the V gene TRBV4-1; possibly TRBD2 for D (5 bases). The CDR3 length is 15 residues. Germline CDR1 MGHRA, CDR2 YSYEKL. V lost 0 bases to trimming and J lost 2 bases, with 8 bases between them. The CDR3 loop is CASSQDGSTYNEQFF. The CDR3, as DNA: TGCGCCAGCAGCCAAGATGGGAGCACCTACAATGAGCAGTTCTTC.

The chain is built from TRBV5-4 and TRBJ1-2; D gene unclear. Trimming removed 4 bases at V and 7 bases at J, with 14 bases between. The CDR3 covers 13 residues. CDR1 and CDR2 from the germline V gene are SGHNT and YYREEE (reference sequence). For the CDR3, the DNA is TGTGCCAGCAGCGCCGTCCCAGCGGGTGGCTACACCTTC. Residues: CASSAVPAGGYTF.

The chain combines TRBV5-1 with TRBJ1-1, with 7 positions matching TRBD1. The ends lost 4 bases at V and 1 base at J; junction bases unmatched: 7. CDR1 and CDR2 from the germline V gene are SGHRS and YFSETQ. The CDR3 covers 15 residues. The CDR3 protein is CASSLQGNGNTEAFF. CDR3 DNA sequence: TGCGCCAGCAGCCTACAGGGGAACGGGAACACTGAAGCTTTCTTT.

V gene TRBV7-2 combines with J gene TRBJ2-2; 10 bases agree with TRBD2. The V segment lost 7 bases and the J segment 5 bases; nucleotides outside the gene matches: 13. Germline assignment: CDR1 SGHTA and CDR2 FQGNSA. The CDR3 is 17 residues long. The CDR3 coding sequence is TGTGCCAGCACCAGAGGACCGGGACTAGCGAGGACCGGGGAGCTGTTTTTT. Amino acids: CASTRGPGLARTGELFF.

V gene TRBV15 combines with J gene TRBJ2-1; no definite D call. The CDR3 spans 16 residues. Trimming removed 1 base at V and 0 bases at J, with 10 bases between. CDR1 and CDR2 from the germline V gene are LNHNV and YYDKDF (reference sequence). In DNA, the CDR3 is TGTGCCACCAGCAGAGGGAGCTACCTCTCCTACAATGAGCAGTTCTTC. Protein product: CATSRGSYLSYNEQFF.

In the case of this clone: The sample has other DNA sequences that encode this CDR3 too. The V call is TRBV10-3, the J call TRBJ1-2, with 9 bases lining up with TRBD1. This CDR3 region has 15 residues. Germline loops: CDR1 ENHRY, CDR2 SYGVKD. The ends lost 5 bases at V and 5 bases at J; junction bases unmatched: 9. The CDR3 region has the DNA TGTGCCATCAGTACCCGGGACAGGGCTCTATATGGCTACACCTTC. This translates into CAISTRDRALYGYTF.

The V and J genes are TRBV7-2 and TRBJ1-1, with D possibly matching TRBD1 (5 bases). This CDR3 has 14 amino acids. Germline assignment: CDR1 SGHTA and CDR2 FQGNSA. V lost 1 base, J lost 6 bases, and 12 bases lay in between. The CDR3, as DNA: TGTGCCAGCAGCTTAGTTCGGGACCCCCCTGAAGCTTTCTTT. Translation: CASSLVRDPPEAFF.

The CDR3 here is CASSAAYTGELFF. CDR3 nucleotide sequence: TGTGCCAGCAGTGCCGCTTACACCGGGGAGCTGTTTTTT. The chain employs TRBV2 and TRBJ2-2, with D uncertain. Per the germline V gene, CDR1 is SNHLY and CDR2 is FYNNEI. Trimming took off 4 bases at V and 3 bases at J, with 6 bases between the two ends. The CDR3 consists of 13 residues.

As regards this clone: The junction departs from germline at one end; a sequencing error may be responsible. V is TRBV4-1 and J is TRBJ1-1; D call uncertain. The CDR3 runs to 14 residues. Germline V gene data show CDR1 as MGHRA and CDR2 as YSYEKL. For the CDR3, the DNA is TGCGCCAGCAGCCATAATTCGATGAACACTGAAGCTTTTTTT. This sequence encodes CASSHNSMNTEAFF.

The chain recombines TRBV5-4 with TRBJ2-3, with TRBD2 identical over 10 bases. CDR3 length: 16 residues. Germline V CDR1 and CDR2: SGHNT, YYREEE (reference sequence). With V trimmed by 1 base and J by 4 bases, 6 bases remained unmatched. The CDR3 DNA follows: TGTGCCAGCAGCTTGACTAGCGGGGCGGGCCCAGATACGCAGTATTTT. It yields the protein CASSLTSGAGPDTQYF.

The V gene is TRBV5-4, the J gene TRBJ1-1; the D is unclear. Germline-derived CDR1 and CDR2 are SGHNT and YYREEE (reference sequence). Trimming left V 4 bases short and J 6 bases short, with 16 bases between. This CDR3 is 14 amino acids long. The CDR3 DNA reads TGTGCCAGCAGCCCGCCCAAGGGAAAGGCTGAAGCTTTCTTT. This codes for CASSPPKGKAEAFF.

CDR3 region: CASRVQETQYF. CDR3 coding DNA: TGTGCCAGCAGGGTCCAAGAGACCCAGTACTTC. The chain is built from TRBV7-2 and TRBJ2-5; D is ambiguous. This CDR3 has 11 residues. Germline V gene lookup returns CDR1 SGHTA and CDR2 FQGNSA. V lost 6 bases and J lost 1, with 3 bases in between.

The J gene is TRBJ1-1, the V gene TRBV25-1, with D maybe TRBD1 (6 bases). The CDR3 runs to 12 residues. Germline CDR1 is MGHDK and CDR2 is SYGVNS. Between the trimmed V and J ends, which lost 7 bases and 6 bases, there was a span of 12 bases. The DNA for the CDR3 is TGTGCCAGCACACAGGGTCTCGCTGAAGCTTTCTTT. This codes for CASTQGLAEAFF. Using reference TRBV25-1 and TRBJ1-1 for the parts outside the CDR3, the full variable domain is EADIYQTPRYLVIGTGKKITLECSQTMGHDKMYWYQQDPGMELHLIHYSYGVNSTEKGDLSSESTVSRIRTEHFPLTLESARPSHTSQYLCASTQGLAEAFFGQGTRLTVV.

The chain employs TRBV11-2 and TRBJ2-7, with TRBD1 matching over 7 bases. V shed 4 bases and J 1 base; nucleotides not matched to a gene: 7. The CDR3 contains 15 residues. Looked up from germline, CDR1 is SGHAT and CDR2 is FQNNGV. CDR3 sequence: CASSSLGQRSYEQYF. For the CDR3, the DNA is TGTGCCAGCAGCTCACTGGGACAGAGATCCTACGAGCAGTACTTC.

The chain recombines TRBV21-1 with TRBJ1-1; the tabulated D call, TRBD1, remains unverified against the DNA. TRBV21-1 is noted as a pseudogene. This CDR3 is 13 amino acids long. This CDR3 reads CTSQGGRDTEAFF. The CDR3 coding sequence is TGTACCTCACAGGGGGGGCGCGACACTGAAGCTTTCTTT.

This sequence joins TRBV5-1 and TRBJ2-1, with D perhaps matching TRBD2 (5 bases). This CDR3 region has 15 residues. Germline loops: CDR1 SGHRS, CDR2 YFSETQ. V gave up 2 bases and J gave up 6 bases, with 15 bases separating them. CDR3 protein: CASSLLISGSNEQFF. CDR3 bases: TGCGCCAGCAGCTTATTGATTTCGGGAAGCAATGAGCAGTTCTTC.

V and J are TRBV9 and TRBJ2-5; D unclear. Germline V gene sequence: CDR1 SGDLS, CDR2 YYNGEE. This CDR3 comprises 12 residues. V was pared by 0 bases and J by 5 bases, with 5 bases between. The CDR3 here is CASSVDEETQYF. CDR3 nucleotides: TGTGCCAGCAGCGTAGACGAGGAGACCCAGTACTTC.

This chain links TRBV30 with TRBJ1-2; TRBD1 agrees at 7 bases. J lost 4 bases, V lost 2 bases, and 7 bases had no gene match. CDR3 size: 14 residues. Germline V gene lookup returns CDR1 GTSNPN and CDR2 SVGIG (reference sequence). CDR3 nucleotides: TGTGCCTGGAGTCGACAGGGAAGAGGCTATGGCTACACCTTC. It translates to CAWSRQGRGYGYTF.

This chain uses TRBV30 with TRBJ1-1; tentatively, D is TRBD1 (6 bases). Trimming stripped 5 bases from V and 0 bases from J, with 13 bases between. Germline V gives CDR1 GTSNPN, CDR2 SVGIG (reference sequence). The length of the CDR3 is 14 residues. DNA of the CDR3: TGTGCCTGGGATCGGGGGCGTATGAACACTGAAGCTTTCTTT. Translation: CAWDRGRMNTEAFF.

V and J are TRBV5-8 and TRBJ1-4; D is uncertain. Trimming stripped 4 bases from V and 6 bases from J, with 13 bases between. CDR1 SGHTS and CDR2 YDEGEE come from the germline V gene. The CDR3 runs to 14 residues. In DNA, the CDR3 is TGTGCCAGCAGCCGCATGTGGCAAGATGAAAAACTGTTTTTT. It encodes CASSRMWQDEKLFF.

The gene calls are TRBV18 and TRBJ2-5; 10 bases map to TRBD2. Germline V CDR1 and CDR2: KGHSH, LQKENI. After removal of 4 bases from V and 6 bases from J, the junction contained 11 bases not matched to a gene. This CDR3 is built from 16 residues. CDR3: CASSLGISGGTKTQYF. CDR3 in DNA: TGTGCCAGCTCACTCGGGATTAGCGGGGGGACGAAGACCCAGTACTTC.

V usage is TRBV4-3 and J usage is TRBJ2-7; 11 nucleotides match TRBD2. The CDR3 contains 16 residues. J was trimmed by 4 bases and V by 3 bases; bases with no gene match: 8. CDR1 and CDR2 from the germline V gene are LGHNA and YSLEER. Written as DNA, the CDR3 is TGCGCCAGCAGCCATGGCTACGGGACTAGCGGTTACGAGCAGTACTTC. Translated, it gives CASSHGYGTSGYEQYF.

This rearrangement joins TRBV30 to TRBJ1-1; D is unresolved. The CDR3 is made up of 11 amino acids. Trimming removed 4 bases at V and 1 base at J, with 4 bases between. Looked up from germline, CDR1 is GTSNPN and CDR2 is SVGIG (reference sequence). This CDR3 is CAWKRNTEAFF. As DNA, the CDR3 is TGTGCCTGGAAGAGGAACACTGAAGCTTTCTTT.

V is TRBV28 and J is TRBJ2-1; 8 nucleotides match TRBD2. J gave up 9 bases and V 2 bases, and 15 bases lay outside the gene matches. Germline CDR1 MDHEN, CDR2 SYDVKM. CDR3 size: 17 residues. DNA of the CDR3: TGTGCCAGCAGTTTAAGTGGGACTAGTTGGTATAGCGGTGAGCAGTTCTTC. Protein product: CASSLSGTSWYSGEQFF. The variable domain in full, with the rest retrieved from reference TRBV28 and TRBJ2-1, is DVKVTQSSRYLVKRTGEKVFLECVQDMDHENMFWYRQDPGLGLRLIYFSYDVKMKEKGDIPEGYSVSREKKERFSLILESASTNQTSMYLCASSLSGTSWYSGEQFFGPGTRLTVL.

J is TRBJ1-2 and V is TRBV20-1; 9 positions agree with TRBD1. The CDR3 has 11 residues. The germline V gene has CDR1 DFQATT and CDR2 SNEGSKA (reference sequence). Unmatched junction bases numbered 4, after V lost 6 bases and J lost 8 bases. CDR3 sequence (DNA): TGCAGTGCCTGGGACAGGGCCGGCTACACCTTC. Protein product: CSAWDRAGYTF.

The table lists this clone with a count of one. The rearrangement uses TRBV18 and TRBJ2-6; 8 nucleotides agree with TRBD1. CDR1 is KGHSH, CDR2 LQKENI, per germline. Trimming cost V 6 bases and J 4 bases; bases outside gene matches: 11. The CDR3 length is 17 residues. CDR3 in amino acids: CASSPSTGATGANVLTF. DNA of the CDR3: TGTGCCAGCTCGCCGTCGACAGGGGCGACCGGGGCCAACGTCCTGACTTTC.

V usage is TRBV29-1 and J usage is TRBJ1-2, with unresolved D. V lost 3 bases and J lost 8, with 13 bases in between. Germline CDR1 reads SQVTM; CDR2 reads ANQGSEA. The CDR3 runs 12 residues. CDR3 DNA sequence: TGCAGCGTTGATCTGGGCCGGCGGGGCTACACCTTC. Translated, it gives CSVDLGRRGYTF.

The CDR3 nucleotides are TGTGCCAGCAGTGATAAGGACAGAGGGGAAGAGACCCAGTACTTC. Its translation is CASSDKDRGEETQYF. The chain couples TRBV6-4 to TRBJ2-5, with a possible D match to TRBD1 (6 bases). Deletions cut 3 bases from V and 3 bases from J, with 14 bases between. The CDR3 extends over 15 amino acids. CDR1 and CDR2 (germline): MRHNA, SNTAGT.

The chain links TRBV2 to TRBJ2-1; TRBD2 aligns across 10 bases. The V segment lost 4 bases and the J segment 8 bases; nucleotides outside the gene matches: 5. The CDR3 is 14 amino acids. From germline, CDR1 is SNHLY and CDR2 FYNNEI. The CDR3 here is CASSGESGGDEQFF. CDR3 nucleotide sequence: TGTGCCAGCAGTGGAGAGAGCGGGGGGGATGAGCAGTTCTTC.

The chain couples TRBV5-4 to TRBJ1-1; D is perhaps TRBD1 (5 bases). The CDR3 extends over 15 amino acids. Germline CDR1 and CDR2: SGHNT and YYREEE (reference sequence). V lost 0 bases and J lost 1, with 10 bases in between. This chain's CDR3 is CASSLGGTRNTEAFF. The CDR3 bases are TGTGCCAGCAGCTTGGGTGGGACTCGGAACACTGAAGCTTTCTTT.